Listed here is a single T cell receptor beta chain. This entry is derived from a study of T cell changes during pregnancy in multiple sclerosis. V lost 2 bases and J lost 5, with 9 bases in between. Germline V gene data show CDR1 as MDHEN and CDR2 as SYDVKM. The CDR3 contains 13 residues. The method was immunoSEQ multiplex PCR; TCRdb's version includes in-frame clones alone and lacks a portion of them. Among about 59,000 clones listed, 93% were seen once. The chain uses TRBV28 and TRBJ2-5; D is possibly TRBD2 (6 bases). The sequencing here drew on CD4+ T cells from peripheral blood mononuclear cells, taken before pregnancy. The receptor was derived from a female donor with multiple sclerosis, enrolled in a pregnancy study. Written as DNA, the CDR3 is TGTGCCAGCAGTTTAACAGGAGGGGAGACCCAGTACTTC. It specifies CASSLTGGETQYF.